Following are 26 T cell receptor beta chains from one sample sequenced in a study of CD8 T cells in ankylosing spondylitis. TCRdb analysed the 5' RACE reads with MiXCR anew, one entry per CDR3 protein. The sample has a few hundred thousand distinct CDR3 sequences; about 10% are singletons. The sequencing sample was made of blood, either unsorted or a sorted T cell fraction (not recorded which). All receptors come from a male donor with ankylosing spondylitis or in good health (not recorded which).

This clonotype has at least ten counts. In DNA form, the CDR3 reads TGTGCCAGCAGTCCTGGGCTCGGGGGCCAAGGCCTTGAAAAACTGTTTTTT. It codes for CASSPGLGGQGLEKLFF. The V gene is TRBV9, the J gene TRBJ1-4, with D perhaps TRBD1 (6 bases). Per the germline V gene, CDR1 is SGDLS and CDR2 is YYNGEE. Trimming pared 5 bases from V and 7 bases from J, leaving 24 bases between. The CDR3 loop spans 17 amino acids. Full variable domain (outside the CDR3, taken from reference TRBV9 and TRBJ1-4): DSGVTQTPKHLITATGQRVTLRCSPRSGDLSVYWYQQSLDQGLQFLIQYYNGEERAKGNILERFSAQQFPDLHSELNLSSLELGDSALYFCASSPGLGGQGLEKLFFGSGTQLSVL.

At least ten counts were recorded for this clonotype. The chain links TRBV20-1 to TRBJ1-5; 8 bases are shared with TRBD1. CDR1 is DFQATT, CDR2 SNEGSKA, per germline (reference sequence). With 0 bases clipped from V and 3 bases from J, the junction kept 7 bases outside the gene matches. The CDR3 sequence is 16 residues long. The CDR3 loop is CSARDSDREPNQPQHF. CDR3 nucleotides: TGCAGTGCTAGAGATTCGGACAGGGAGCCCAATCAGCCCCAGCATTTT.

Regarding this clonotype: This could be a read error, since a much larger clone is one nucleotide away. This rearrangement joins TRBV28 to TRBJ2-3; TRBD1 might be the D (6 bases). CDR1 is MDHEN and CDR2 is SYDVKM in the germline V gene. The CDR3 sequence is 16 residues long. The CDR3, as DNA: TGTGCCAGCAGTCCGCTGGACAGAGCCAGCACAGGTACGCAGTATTTT. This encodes CASSPLDRASTGTQYF.

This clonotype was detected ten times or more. CDR3 DNA: TGCGCCAGCAGCCGCACCCCCGGGACAGGGGTTAGTAATGAGCAGTTCTTC. This sequence encodes CASSRTPGTGVSNEQFF. V usage is TRBV5-1 and J usage is TRBJ2-1; the match to TRBD1 covers 10 bases. Trimming took 4 bases from V and 7 from J; bases not matched to a gene: 14. Germline CDR1 reads SGHRS; CDR2 reads YFSETQ. This CDR3 is 17 amino acids long.

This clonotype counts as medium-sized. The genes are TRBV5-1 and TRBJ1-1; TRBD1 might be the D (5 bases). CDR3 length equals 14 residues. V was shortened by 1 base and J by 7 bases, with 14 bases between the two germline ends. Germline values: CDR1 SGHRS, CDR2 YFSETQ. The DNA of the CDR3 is TGCGCCAGCAGCTTGACGACAGACTCGCTTGAAGCTTTCTTT. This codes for CASSLTTDSLEAFF.

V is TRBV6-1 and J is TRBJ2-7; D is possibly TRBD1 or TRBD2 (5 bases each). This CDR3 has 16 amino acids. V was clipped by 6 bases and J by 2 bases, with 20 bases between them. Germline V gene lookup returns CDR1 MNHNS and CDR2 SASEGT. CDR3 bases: TGTGCCAGCAGCCGATGGGTGGGGGTTAGCGCCTACGAGCAGTACTTC. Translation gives CASSRWVGVSAYEQYF.

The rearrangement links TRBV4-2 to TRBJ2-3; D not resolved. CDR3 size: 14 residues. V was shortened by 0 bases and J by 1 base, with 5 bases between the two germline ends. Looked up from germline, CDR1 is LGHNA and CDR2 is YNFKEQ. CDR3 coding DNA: TGTGCCAGCAGCCAAGATCTTGGCACAGATACGCAGTATTTT. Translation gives CASSQDLGTDTQYF.

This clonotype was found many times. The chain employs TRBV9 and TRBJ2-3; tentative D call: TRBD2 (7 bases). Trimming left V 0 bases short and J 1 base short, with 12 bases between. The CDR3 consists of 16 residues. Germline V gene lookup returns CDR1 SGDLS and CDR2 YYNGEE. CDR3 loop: CASSVGEGVGTDTQYF. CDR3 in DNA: TGTGCCAGCAGCGTAGGGGAGGGGGTGGGCACAGATACGCAGTATTTT.

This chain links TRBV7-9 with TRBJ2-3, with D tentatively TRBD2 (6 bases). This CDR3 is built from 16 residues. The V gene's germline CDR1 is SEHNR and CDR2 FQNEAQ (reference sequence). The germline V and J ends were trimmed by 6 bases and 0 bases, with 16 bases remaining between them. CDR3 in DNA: TGTGCCAGCAGATCCCCGGGACTCCCTAGCACAGATACGCAGTATTTT. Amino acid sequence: CASRSPGLPSTDTQYF.

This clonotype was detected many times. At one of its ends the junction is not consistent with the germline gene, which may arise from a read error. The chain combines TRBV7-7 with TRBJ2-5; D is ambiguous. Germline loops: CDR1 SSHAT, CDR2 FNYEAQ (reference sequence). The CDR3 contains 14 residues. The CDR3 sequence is CASSDHVGQETQYF. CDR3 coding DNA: TGTGCTAGCAGCGACCACGTGGGCCAAGAGACCCAGTACTTC.

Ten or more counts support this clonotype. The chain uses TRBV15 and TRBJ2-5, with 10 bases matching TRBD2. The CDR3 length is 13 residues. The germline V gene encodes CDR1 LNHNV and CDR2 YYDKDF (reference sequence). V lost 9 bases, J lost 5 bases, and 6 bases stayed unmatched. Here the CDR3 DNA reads TGTGCCACTAGCGGGGGGTCTTGGGAGACCCAGTACTTC. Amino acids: CATSGGSWETQYF.

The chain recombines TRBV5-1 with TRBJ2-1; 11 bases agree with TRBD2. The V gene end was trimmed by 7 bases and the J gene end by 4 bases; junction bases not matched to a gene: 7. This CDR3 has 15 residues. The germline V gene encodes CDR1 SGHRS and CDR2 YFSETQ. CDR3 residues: CASEDSGGAYNEQFF. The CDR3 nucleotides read TGCGCCAGCGAAGATAGCGGGGGGGCATACAATGAGCAGTTCTTC.

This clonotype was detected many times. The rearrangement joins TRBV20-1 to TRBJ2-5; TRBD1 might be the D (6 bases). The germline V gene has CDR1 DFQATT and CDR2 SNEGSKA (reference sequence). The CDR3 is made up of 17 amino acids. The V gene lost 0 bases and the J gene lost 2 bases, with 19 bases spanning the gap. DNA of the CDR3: TGCAGTGCTAGAGAGCGCGACCTGACAGGCGTACAAGAGACCCAGTACTTC. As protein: CSARERDLTGVQETQYF.

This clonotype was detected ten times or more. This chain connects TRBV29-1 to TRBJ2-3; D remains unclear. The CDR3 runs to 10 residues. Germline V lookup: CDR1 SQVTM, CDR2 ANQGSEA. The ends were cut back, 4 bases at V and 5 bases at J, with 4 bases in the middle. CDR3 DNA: TGCAGCGTTGGCCGAGATACGCAGTATTTT. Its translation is CSVGRDTQYF.

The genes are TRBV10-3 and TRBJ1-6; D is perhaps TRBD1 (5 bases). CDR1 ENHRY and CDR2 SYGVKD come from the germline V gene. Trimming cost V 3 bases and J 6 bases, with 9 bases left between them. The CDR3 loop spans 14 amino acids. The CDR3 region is CAISEQEVNSPLHF. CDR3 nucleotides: TGTGCCATCAGTGAACAGGAGGTTAATTCACCCCTCCACTTT.

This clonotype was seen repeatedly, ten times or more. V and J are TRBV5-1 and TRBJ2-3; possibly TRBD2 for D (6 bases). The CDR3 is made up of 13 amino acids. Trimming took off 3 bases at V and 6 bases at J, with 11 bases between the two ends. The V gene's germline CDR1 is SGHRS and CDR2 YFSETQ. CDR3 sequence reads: CASSSEGSDTQYF. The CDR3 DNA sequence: TGCGCCAGCAGCTCGGAGGGTAGCGATACGCAGTATTTT. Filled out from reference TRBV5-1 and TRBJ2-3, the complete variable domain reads KAGVTQTPRYLIKTRGQQVTLSCSPISGHRSVSWYQQTPGQGLQFLFEYFSETQRNKGNFPGRFSGRQFSNSRSEMNVSTLELGDSALYLCASSSEGSDTQYFGPGTRLTVL.

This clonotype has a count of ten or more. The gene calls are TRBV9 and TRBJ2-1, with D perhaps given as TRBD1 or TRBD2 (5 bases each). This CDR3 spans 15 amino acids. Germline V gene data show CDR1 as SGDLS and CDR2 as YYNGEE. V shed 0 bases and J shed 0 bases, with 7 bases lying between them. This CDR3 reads CASSVVGDSYNEQFF. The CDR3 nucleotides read TGTGCCAGCAGCGTAGTGGGGGACTCCTACAATGAGCAGTTCTTC.

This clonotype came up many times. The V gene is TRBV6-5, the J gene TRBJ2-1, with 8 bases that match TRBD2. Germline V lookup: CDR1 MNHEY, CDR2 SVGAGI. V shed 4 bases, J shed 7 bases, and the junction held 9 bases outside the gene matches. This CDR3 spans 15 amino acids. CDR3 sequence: CASSSYAGGGNEQFF. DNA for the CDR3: TGTGCCAGCAGTTCCTACGCGGGGGGCGGGAATGAGCAGTTCTTC.

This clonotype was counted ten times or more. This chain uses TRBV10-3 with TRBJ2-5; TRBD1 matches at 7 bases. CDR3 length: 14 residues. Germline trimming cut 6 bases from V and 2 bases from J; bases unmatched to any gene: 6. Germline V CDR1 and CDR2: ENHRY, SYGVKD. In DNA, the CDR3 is TGTGCCATCAGCCCTAGGACAGGACAAGAGACCCAGTACTTC. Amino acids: CAISPRTGQETQYF.

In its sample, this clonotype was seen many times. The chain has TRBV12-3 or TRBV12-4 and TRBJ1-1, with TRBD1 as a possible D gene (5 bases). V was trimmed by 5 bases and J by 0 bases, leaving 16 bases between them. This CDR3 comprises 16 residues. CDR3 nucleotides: TGTGCCAGCAGTACTTACCTGACAGAAATGAACACTGAAGCTTTCTTT. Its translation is CASSTYLTEMNTEAFF.

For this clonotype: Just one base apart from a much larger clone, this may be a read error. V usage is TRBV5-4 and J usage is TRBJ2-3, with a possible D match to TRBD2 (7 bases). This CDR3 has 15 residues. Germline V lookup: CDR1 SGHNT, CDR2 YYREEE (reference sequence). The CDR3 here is CASILWRGPGDTQYF. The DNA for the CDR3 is TGTGCCAGCATCTTGTGGCGGGGGCCCGGGGATACGCAGTATTTT. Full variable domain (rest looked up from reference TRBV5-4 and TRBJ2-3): ETGVTQSPTHLIKTRGQQVTLRCSSQSGHNTVSWYQQALGQGPQFIFQYYREEENGRGNFPPRFSGLQFPNYSSELNVNALELDDSALYLCASILWRGPGDTQYFGPGTRLTVL.

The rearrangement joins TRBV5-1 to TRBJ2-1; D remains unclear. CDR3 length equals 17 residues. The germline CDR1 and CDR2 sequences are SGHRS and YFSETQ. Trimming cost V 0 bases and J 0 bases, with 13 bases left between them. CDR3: CASSLGSTASSYNEQFF. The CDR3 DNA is TGCGCCAGCAGCTTGGGGTCAACCGCTAGCTCCTACAATGAGCAGTTCTTC.

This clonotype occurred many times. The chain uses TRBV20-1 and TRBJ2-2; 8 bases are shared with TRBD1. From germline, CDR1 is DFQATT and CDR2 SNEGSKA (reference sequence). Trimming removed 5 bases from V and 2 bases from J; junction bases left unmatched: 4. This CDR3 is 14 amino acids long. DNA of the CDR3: TGCAGTGCTGCAGGACAGGGTAACACCGGGGAGCTGTTTTTT. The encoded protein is CSAAGQGNTGELFF.

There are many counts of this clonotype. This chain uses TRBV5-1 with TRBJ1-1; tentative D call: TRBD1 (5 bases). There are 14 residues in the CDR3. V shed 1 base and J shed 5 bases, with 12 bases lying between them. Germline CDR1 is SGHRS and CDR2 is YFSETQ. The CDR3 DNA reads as TGCGCCAGCAGCTTGCAGGGTAGGGAGACTGAAGCTTTCTTT. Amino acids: CASSLQGRETEAFF.

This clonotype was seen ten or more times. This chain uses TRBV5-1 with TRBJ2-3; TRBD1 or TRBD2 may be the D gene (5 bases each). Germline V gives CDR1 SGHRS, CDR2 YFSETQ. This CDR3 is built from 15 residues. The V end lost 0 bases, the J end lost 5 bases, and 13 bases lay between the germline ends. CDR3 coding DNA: TGCGCCAGCAGCTTGGGGCAGGGAGATAAAGATACGCAGTATTTT. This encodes CASSLGQGDKDTQYF. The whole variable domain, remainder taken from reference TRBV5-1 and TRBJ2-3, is KAGVTQTPRYLIKTRGQQVTLSCSPISGHRSVSWYQQTPGQGLQFLFEYFSETQRNKGNFPGRFSGRQFSNSRSEMNVSTLELGDSALYLCASSLGQGDKDTQYFGPGTRLTVL.

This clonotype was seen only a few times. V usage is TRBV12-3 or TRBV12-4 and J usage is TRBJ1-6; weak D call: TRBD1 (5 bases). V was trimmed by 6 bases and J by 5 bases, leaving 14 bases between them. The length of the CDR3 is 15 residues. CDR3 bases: TGTGCCAGCAGCCGCACAACAGGAGATAATTCACCCCTCCACTTT. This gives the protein CASSRTTGDNSPLHF.